Below, one T cell receptor (beta chain) is given with its context. Germline V lookup: CDR1 MNHEY, CDR2 SVGAGI. Trimming left V 6 bases short and J 10 bases short, with 13 bases between. The length of the CDR3 is 13 residues. This record belongs to a study of blood T cell repertoires in COVID-19. Study background: Italy, Spain and the United States were the sources of the convalescent and acute COVID-19 samples. T cells, B-cell-depleted T cells, or PBMCs supplied cDNA or gDNA.

Per the study methods: How many nucleated cells were present was estimated from reference gene primer amplification. The data were produced by immunoSEQ multiplex PCR, yet TCRdb's version contains in-frame clones alone and is incomplete. That table furnishes V, J and clone size, whereas the DNA furnished D and trimming. This sample yields approximately 98,000 clones, of which 60% to 85% are seen a single time; around 1.7% belongs to the top ten. This receptor was taken from a woman aged 40 to 55 with acute or convalescent COVID-19. This rearrangement joins TRBV6-5 to TRBJ1-6, with D possibly TRBD1 on 5 matching bases. Material: peripheral blood. CDR3: CASSPGYESPLHF. In DNA, the CDR3 is TGTGCCAGCAGCCCAGGGTACGAATCACCCCTCCACTTT.